What follows describes a single T cell receptor beta chain. Germline V gene data show CDR1 as SGHTA and CDR2 as FQGNSA. CDR3 length: 14 residues. Unmatched junction bases numbered 6, after V lost 5 bases and J lost 3 bases. These data come from a study of regulatory T cells in long-lasting Graves disease. Sequencing libraries for TCR beta were prepared with iRepertoire HTBI primers and Arm-PCR of CDR3 regions. One entry per CDR3 protein, called by TCRdb with MiXCR from the multiplex PCR reads. The sample has roughly 400,000 distinct CDR3 sequences; less than 25% are singletons. Time point in this sample: persistent/refractory GD, antithyroid drugs over 5 years with positive TRAb. PBMC-extracted RNA yielded the TCR library.

V gene TRBV7-2 combines with J gene TRBJ1-1; 7 positions agree with TRBD1. The sequenced sample was peripheral blood mononuclear cells (PBMCs), obtained when the disease was refractory, from a patient treated with antithyroid drugs. The receptor's source is a female donor with Graves disease. CDR3 amino acids: CASSSQQGYTEAFF. CDR3 nucleotide sequence: TGTGCCAGCAGCAGCCAACAGGGGTACACTGAAGCTTTCTTT.